The source of this T cell receptor beta chain is a study of blood T cell repertoires in COVID-19. The V end was cut by 5 bases, the J end by 4 bases, with 14 bases between. The germline V gene has CDR1 ENHRY and CDR2 SYGVKD. This CDR3 has 14 amino acids. Only in-frame clones appear in the TCRdb table, and some are missing; sequencing was by immunoSEQ multiplex PCR. The data show around 300,000 clones, with around 87% seen just once and 4% to 5.5% held by the top ten. V gene TRBV10-3 combines with J gene TRBJ1-1; D remains unclear. The receptor was isolated from a woman between 18 and 30 years old with acute COVID-19. The sample was PBMCs or T cells enriched from blood (not recorded which). CDR3 sequence (DNA): TGTGCCATCAGTTTGGCCGGGTTGGGCACTGAAGCTTTCTTT. Amino acid sequence: CAISLAGLGTEAFF.